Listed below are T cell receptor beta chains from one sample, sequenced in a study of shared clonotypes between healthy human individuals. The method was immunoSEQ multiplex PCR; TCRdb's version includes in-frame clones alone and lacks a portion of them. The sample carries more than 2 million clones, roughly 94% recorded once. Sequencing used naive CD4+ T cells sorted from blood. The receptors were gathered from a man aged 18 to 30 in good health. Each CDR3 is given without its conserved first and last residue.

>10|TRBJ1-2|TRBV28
ASSLGGGGYT
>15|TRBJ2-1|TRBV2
ASSERGQGFSYNEQF
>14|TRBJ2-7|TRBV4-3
ASSQDTRTVTYEQY
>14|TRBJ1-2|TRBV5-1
ASSSAGDRGAPGYT
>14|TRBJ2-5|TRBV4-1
ASSQNRAVQQETQY
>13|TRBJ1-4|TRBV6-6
ASRPGRALDEKLF
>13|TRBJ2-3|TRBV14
ASSQVGASTDTQY
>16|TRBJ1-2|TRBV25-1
ASSASAGDRLSNYGYT
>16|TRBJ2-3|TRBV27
ASSLRGTSAYGTDTQY
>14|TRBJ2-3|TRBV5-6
ASSPVAGGKTDTQY
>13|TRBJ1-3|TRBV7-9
ASSLRGREGNTIY
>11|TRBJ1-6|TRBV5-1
ASSLAGDSPLH
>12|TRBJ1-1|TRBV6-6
ASSRQGQNTEAF
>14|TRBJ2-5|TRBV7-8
ASSFGLAGGQETQY
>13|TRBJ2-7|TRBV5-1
ASSLDGTGYYEQY
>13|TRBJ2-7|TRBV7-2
ASSYWLAEGYEQY
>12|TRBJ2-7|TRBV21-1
ASSDRDRDCEQY
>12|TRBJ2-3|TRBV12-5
ASGLAGPTDTQY
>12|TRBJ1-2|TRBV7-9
ASSLAGTPSGYT
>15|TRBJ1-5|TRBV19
ASTNIGRGKGNQPQH
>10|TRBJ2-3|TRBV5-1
ASSQDLDTQY